This note documents a single TCR beta chain sequence. The data derive from a study of shared T cell receptors in the human thymus. The table came from immunoSEQ multiplex PCR; TCRdb's copy has only in-frame clones and leaves some out. This table holds approximately 760,000 clones, 80% to 90% found once. The germline CDR1 and CDR2 sequences are LGHNA and YNFKEQ. The CDR3 has 15 residues. Trimming took 5 bases from V and 3 from J; bases not matched to a gene: 6. This sample also belongs to another study, concerning human thymus T cells. That work adds: Donors consisted of healthy Finnish infants (having corrective surgery for congenital heart defects). Resections that were taken during corrective heart surgery supplied the thymus tissue. As related research reported, thymic repertoires overlapped highly among unrelated individuals.

The chain links TRBV4-2 to TRBJ2-3, with 9 bases that match TRBD2. This TCR derives from a girl under three years old with a congenital heart defect. Sequencing was done on a sample of thymocytes. CDR3 in amino acids: CASSAGSGGTDTQYF. CDR3 bases: TGTGCCAGCAGCGCGGGGAGCGGGGGGACAGATACGCAGTATTTT.